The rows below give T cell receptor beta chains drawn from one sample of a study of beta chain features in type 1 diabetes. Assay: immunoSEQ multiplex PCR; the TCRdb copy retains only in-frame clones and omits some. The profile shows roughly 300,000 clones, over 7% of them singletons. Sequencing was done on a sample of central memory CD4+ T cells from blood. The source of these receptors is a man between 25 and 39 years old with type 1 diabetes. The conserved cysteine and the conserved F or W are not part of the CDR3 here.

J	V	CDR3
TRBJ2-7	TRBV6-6	ASSPTGYVYEQY
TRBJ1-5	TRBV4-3	ASSQDRGQPQH
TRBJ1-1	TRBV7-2	ASSSQGATEAF
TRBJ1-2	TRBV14	ASSQVFRYGYT
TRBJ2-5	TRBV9	ASSAGLAGGRETQY
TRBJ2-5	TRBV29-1	SLQLPSGTQY
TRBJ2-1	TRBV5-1	ASSYLAGAHNEQF
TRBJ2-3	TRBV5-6	ASSHRRLAGGTDTQY
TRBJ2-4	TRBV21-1	ASSKPENTPENIQY
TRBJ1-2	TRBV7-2	ASSAWGQSYGYT
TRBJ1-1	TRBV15	ATSRDGTEAF
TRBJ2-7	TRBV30	AWGTGRTDEQY
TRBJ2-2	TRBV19	ASRVRDGWTGELF
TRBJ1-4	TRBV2	ASRGEGLTNEKLF
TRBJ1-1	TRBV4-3	ASSPNAGLGNTEAF
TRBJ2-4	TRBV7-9	ASSLPGEDIQY
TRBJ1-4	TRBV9	ASSPPGGAEKLF
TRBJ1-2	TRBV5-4	ASRPDRGAPYGYT
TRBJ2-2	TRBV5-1	ASSYGGPNTGELF
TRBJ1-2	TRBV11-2	ASSWGGEGYT
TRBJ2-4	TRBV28	ASGDHQIKNIQY
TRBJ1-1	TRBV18	ASLNTEAF
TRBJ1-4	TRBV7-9	ASSSHGGDEKLF
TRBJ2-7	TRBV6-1	ASSTYSTYEQY
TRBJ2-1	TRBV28	ATRLDIFNEQF
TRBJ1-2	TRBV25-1	ASSELYGYGYT
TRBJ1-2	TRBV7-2	ASSPPGQGRTGYT
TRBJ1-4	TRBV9	ASSSTGGGEKLF
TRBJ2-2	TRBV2	ASSGGPGELF
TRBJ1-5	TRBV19	ASSQTGGGQPQH
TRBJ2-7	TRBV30	AWGSRSYEQY
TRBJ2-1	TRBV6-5	ASTPGQGDEQF
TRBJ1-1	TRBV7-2	ASSLSGGTEAF
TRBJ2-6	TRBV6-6	ASSHDQDSGANVLT
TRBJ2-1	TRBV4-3	ASSQGGQRQF
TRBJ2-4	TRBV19	ASSIGGFAKNIQY
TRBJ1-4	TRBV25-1	ASSEWAAATNEKLF
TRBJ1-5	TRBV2	ASNEDLGQPQH
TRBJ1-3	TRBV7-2	ASSQRTGGARGNTIY